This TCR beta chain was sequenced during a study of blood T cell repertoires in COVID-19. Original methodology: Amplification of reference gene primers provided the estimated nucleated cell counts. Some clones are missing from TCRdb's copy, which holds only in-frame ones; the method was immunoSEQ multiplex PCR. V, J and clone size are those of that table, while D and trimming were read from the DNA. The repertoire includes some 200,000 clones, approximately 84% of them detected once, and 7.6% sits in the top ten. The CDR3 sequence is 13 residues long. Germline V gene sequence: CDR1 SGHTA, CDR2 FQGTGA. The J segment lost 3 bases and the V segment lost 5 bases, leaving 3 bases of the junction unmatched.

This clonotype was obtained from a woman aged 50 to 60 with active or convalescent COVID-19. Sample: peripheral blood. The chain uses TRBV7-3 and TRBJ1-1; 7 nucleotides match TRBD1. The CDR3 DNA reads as TGTGCCAGCAGCCCCGACAGGGACACTGAAGCTTTCTTT. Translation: CASSPDRDTEAFF.